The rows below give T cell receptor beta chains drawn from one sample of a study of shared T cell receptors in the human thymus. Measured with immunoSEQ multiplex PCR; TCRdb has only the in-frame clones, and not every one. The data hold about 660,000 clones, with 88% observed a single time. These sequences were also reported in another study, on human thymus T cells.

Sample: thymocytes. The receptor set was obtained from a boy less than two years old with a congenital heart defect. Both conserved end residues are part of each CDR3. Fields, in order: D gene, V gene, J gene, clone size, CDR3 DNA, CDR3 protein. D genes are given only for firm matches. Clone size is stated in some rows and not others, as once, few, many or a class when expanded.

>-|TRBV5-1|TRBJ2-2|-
TGCGCCAGCAGCTTGCAGCGCACCGGGGAGCTGTTTTTT
CASSLQRTGELFF
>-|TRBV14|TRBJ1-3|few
TGTGCCAGCAGCCAAGAATACCCCCCAGGGGCGGGAAACACCATATATTTT
CASSQEYPPGAGNTIYF
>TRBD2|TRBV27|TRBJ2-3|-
TGTGCCAGCAGCGCACCGGGACTAGCGGGACGAGATACGCAGTATTTT
CASSAPGLAGRDTQYF
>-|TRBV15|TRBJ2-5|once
TGTGCCACCAGCCAACTCCTGGGACACAGATGGGTACAAGAGACCCAGTACTTC
CATSQLLGHRWVQETQYF
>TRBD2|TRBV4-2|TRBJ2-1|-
TGTGCCAGCAGCCAAGCCCGGACTAGCGGGAGCTATGAGCAGTTCTTC
CASSQARTSGSYEQFF
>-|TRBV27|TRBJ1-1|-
TGTGCCAGCAGTTTACGTGGCATGAACACTGAAGCTTTCTTT
CASSLRGMNTEAFF
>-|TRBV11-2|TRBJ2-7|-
TGTGCCAGCAGCCCAACGACTATCTCCTACGAGCAGTACTTC
CASSPTTISYEQYF
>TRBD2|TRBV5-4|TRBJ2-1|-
TGTGCCAGCAGCTTTGGGGGGAGGGCCGTCTACAATGAGCAGTTCTTC
CASSFGGRAVYNEQFF
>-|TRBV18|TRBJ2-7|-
TGTGCCAGCTCACCACCCCGCCTAGGGGAGGAGGCCTACGAGCAGTACTTC
CASSPPRLGEEAYEQYF
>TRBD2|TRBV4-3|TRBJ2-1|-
TGCGCCAGCAGCCAAGATTACGCGGGAGGGATATACAATGAGCAGTTCTTC
CASSQDYAGGIYNEQFF
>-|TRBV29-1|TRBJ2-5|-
TGCAGCGTTGGGCAGGGGCTACTCCAAGAGACCCAGTACTTC
CSVGQGLLQETQYF
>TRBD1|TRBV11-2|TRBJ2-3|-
TGTGCCAGCAGCTTTACAGGGGGCGGCTACACAGATACGCAGTATTTT
CASSFTGGGYTDTQYF
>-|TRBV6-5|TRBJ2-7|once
TGTGCCAGTAGTTACCAAGGAGAATACGAGCAGTACTTC
CASSYQGEYEQYF
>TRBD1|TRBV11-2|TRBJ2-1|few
TGTGCCAGCAGCTTCGGGCAGGGGGCTAACTACAATGAGCAGTTCTTC
CASSFGQGANYNEQFF
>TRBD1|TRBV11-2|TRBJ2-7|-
TGTGCCAGCAGCCCAGGGACAGCGGCCTGCGAGCAGTACTTC
CASSPGTAACEQYF
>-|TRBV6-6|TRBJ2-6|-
TGTGCCAGCAGTCCTCCCAACGTCCTGACTTTC
CASSPPNVLTF
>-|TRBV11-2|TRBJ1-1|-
TGTGCCTCGCAGGGGACGAACACTGAAGCTTTCTTT
CASQGTNTEAFF
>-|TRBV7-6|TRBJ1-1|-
TGTGCCAGCAGCTTCAAAACAGGAGATGAAGCTTTCTTT
CASSFKTGDEAFF
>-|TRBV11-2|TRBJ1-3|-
TGTGCCAGCAGCTCCCCCCCAGGGCGCCCTGGAAACACCATATATTTT
CASSSPPGRPGNTIYF
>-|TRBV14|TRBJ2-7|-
TGTGCCAGCAGCCAAATTCTGTTAAACGGGTTACATCCCTCGTACGAGCAGTACTTC
CASSQILLNGLHPSYEQYF
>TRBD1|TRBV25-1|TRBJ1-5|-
TGTGCCAGCAGTGGTGACAGGGGGACAGGCAATCAGCCCCAGCATTTT
CASSGDRGTGNQPQHF
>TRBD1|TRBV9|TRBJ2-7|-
TGTGCCAGCAGCGTAGGACAGGGGAATGGCGAGCAGTACTTC
CASSVGQGNGEQYF
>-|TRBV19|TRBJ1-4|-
TGTGCCAGTAGTAGCCCCCCAGGGGACCTCGAAAAACTGTTTTTT
CASSSPPGDLEKLFF
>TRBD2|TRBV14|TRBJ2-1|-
TGTGCCAGCAGCCAAGGGACTAGCGGAAGGAGCTCCTACAATGAGCAGTTCTTC
CASSQGTSGRSSYNEQFF
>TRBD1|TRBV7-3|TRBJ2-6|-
TGTGCCAGCAGCTTAAAGGAACAGGGGAAATCCTCTGGGGCCAACGTCCTGACTTTC
CASSLKEQGKSSGANVLTF
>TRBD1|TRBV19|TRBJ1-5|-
TGTGCCAGTAGAGACGAGGGGGCCCATAGCAATCAGCCCCAGCATTTT
CASRDEGAHSNQPQHF
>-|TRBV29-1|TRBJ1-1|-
TGCAGCGTTGAAGATCGTAATGGTCAGGACTTCGCCCTTGAAGCTTTCTTT
CSVEDRNGQDFALEAFF
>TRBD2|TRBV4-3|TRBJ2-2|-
TGCGCCAGCAGCCAACGGCCCGCGGCTAGCGGGACATCGATTACCGGGGAGCTGTTTTTT
CASSQRPAASGTSITGELFF
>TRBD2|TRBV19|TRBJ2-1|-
TGTGCCAGTAGTATTAGCGGGAAAAGCTCCTACAATGAGCAGTTCTTC
CASSISGKSSYNEQFF
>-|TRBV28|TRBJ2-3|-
TGTGCCAGCACCCCGGTGGGGGGTAGCGTTGCTAGCACAGATACGCAGTATTTT
CASTPVGGSVASTDTQYF
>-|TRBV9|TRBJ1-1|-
TGTGCCAGCAGCGCCCTGCCAGAGAACACTGAAGCTTTCTTT
CASSALPENTEAFF
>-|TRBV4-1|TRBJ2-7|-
TGCGCCAGCACCCAGCCTACCTACGAGCAGTACTTC
CASTQPTYEQYF
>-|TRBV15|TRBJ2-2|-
TGTGCCACCAGCAGACACGGACAGCCCGGGGAGCTGTTTTTT
CATSRHGQPGELFF
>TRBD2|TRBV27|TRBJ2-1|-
TGTGCCAGCAGTCCTTGGCGGGAGGGCTACGGTGAGCAGTTCTTC
CASSPWREGYGEQFF
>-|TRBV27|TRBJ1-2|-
TGTGCCAGCAGGTACGACAGGCCCTCTAACTATGGCTACACCTTC
CASRYDRPSNYGYTF
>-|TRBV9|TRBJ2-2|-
TGTGCCAGCAGCGTATACCCGGGGGACACCGGGGAGCTGTTTTTT
CASSVYPGDTGELFF
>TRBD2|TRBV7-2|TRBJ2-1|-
TGTGCCAGCAGCTCCCGGGACTCCACTAGCGGGAGGGACAATGAGCAGTTCTTC
CASSSRDSTSGRDNEQFF
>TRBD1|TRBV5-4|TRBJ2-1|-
TGTGCCAGCAGCTGGGAAGACAGGGGAAACCTCAATGAGCAGTTCTTC
CASSWEDRGNLNEQFF